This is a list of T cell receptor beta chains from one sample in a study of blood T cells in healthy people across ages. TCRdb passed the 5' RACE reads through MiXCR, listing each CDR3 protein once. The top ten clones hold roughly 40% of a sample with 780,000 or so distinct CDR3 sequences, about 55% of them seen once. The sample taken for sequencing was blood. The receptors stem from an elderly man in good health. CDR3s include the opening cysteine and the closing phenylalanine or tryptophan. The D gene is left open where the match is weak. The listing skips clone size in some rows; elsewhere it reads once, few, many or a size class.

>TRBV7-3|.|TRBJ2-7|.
CASSLTGYNEQYF
TGTGCCAGCAGCTTAACAGGGTACAATGAGCAGTACTTC
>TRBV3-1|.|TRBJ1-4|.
CASSLRTVNEKLFF
TGTGCCAGCAGCCTCAGGACCGTCAATGAAAAACTGTTTTTT
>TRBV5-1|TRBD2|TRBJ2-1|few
CASSLGLASRNEQFF
TGCGCCAGCAGCTTGGGACTAGCTTCCCGGAATGAGCAGTTCTTC
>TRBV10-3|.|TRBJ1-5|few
CAISDTQGSWNQPQHF
TGTGCCATCAGTGACACACAGGGCAGTTGGAATCAGCCCCAGCATTTT
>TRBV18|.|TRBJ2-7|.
CASSPPAGQYEQYF
TGTGCCAGCTCACCACCGGCAGGGCAGTACGAGCAGTACTTC
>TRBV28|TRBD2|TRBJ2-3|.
CASSFVIPTSGISAYF
TGTGCCAGCAGTTTCGTCATTCCCACTAGCGGGATTTCCGCGTATTTT
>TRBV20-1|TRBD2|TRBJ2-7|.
CSARDGLAGGRAYEQYF
TGCAGTGCTAGAGATGGACTAGCGGGAGGGCGAGCCTACGAGCAGTACTTC
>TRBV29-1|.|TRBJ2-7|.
CSASTSEQYF
TGCAGCGCCTCAACCAGCGAGCAGTACTTC
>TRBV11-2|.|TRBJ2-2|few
CASSPPPYTGELFF
TGTGCCAGCAGCCCCCCGCCCTACACCGGGGAGCTGTTTTTT
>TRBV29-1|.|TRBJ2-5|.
CGVGLSGETQYF
TGCGGCGTTGGGCTTAGCGGAGAGACCCAGTACTTC
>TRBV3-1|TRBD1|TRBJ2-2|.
CASRGQGAGTGELFF
TGTGCCAGCAGAGGACAGGGGGCCGGTACCGGGGAGCTGTTTTTT
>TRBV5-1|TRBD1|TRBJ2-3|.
CASSGRTGGVNTDTQYF
TGCGCCAGCAGCGGACGGACAGGGGGCGTGAACACAGATACGCAGTATTTT
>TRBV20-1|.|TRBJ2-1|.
CSASLDYPYNEQFF
TGCAGTGCTAGTCTGGACTACCCATACAATGAGCAGTTCTTC
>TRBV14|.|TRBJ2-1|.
CASSVSGFRGQQFF
TGTGCCAGCAGCGTTTCGGGGTTCCGCGGTCAGCAGTTCTTC
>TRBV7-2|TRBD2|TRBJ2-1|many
CASSPPRTSGEQFF
TGTGCCAGCAGCCCCCCCAGGACTAGCGGTGAGCAGTTCTTC
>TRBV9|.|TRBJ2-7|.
CASSVEGGQTYEQYF
TGTGCCAGCAGCGTAGAGGGTGGACAGACCTACGAGCAGTACTTC
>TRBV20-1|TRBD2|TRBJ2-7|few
CSARLAGGHYEQYF
TGCAGTGCTAGACTAGCGGGAGGACATTACGAGCAGTACTTC
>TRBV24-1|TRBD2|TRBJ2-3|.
CATSDRVAGGDRYAYF
TGTGCCACCAGTGATCGGGTAGCGGGAGGAGACAGATACGCGTATTTT
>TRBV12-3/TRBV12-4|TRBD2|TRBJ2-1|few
CASQPSGGPRNNEQFF
TGTGCCAGCCAGCCTAGCGGGGGGCCGAGGAACAATGAGCAGTTCTTC
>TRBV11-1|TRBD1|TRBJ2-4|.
CASSYRDRGNIQYF
TGTGCCAGCAGCTACCGGGACAGGGGGAACATTCAGTACTTC
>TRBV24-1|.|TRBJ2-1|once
CATSERTNYNEQFF
TGTGCCACCAGTGAGCGGACCAACTACAATGAGCAGTTCTTC
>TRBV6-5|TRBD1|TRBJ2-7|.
CASKAGTGVSYEQYF
TGTGCCAGCAAGGCCGGGACAGGAGTCTCCTACGAGCAGTACTTC
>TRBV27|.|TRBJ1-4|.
CASSLVGGGEKLFF
TGTGCCAGCAGTTTAGTAGGGGGAGGGGAAAAACTGTTTTTT